This passage covers 32 T cell receptor beta chains from one sample sequenced in a study of shared clonotypes between healthy human individuals. Profiled with immunoSEQ multiplex PCR; TCRdb holds only in-frame clones, not every one. The profile shows roughly 2.6 million clones, more than 90% of them singletons. Sequences were obtained from naive CD4+ T cells sorted from blood. As for subset: CD45RA+ positively selected. The receptors shown here come from a man younger than 35 in good health.

The chain couples TRBV5-1 to TRBJ2-3; 11 bases fit TRBD2. The CDR3 is 17 amino acids. Germline lookup yields CDR1 SGHRS and CDR2 YFSETQ. Unmatched junction bases numbered 13, after V lost 4 bases and J lost 6 bases. The CDR3 DNA reads as TGCGCCAGCAGCACACTAATTCTAGCGGGGGGATCTGATACGCAGTATTTT. It codes for CASSTLILAGGSDTQYF.

The rearrangement links TRBV18 to TRBJ1-2; 9 bases map to TRBD1. CDR1 and CDR2 from the germline V gene are KGHSH and LQKENI. The CDR3 totals 16 residues. V shed 3 bases and J 2 bases; nucleotides not matched to a gene: 7. The CDR3 region has the DNA TGTGCCAGCTCACCTTTCCAACAGGGGGCGAACTATGGCTACACCTTC. Translating it yields CASSPFQQGANYGYTF.

The chain uses TRBV6-5 and TRBJ1-6; D is unresolved. CDR3 size: 14 residues. V lost 4 bases and J 6 bases, leaving 10 bases between the germline ends. Germline-derived CDR1 and CDR2 are MNHEY and SVGAGI. CDR3 nucleotides: TGTGCCAGCAGTTGGATGACCGTTAATTCACCCCTCCACTTT. Its translation: CASSWMTVNSPLHF.

The chain uses TRBV23-1 and TRBJ1-1; D may be TRBD1 (5 bases). TRBV23-1 is placed among ORFs of uncertain function. The CDR3 covers 16 residues. V was shortened by 3 bases and J by 2 bases, with 16 bases between the two germline ends. DNA for the CDR3: TGCGCCAGCAGTCACACCGAGACAGATCCAAACACTGAAGCTTTCTTT. The encoded protein is CASSHTETDPNTEAFF.

The V and J genes are TRBV7-2 and TRBJ2-5; 7 bases align to TRBD2. This CDR3 is 17 amino acids long. Trimming at V came to 2 bases and at J to 5 bases, leaving 14 bases not matched to a gene. The germline V gene encodes CDR1 SGHTA and CDR2 FQGNSA. CDR3 sequence reads: CASSLLGVQGGSETQYF. The CDR3 DNA follows: TGTGCCAGCAGCTTATTAGGAGTGCAGGGAGGGTCGGAGACCCAGTACTTC. The variable domain in full, with the rest retrieved from reference TRBV7-2 and TRBJ2-5, is GAGVSQSPSNKVTEKGKDVELRCDPISGHTALYWYRQSLGQGLEFLIYFQGNSAPDKSGLPSDRFSAERTGGSVSTLTIQRTQQEDSAVYLCASSLLGVQGGSETQYFGPGTRLLVL.

Remarks on this clone: Other DNA sequences in the sample encode the same CDR3. The chain joins TRBV5-1 to TRBJ2-2; D call uncertain. Trimming pared 2 bases from V and 8 bases from J, leaving 4 bases between. This CDR3 region has 11 residues. The germline CDR1 and CDR2 sequences are SGHRS and YFSETQ. The DNA for the CDR3 is TGCGCCAGCAGCTTTTCGGGGGAGCTGTTTTTT. As protein: CASSFSGELFF. Using reference TRBV5-1 and TRBJ2-2 for the parts outside the CDR3, the full variable domain is KAGVTQTPRYLIKTRGQQVTLSCSPISGHRSVSWYQQTPGQGLQFLFEYFSETQRNKGNFPGRFSGRQFSNSRSEMNVSTLELGDSALYLCASSFSGELFFGEGSRLTVL.

The CDR3 loop reads CASSLLEQGYEQYF. The CDR3, as DNA: TGTGCCAGCTCACTTTTGGAACAGGGGTACGAGCAGTACTTC. The chain couples TRBV18 to TRBJ2-7; 7 bases fit TRBD1. Trimming removed 4 bases from V and 4 bases from J; junction bases left unmatched: 7. Germline values: CDR1 KGHSH, CDR2 LQKENI. The CDR3 length is 14 residues.

The chain combines TRBV11-3 with TRBJ1-1, with D perhaps TRBD1 (5 bases). The CDR3 runs to 13 residues. Trimming shortened V by 5 bases and J by 4 bases, and 11 bases separated the two germline ends. The germline CDR1 and CDR2 sequences are SGHNT and YENEEA. CDR3 coding DNA: TGTGCCAGCAGCCCCTCCGGGGGCACTGAAGCTTTCTTT. Protein product: CASSPSGGTEAFF.

This chain links TRBV18 with TRBJ1-1, with unresolved D. Germline V gives CDR1 KGHSH, CDR2 LQKENI. The CDR3 spans 15 residues. Trimming left V 3 bases short and J 1 base short, with 12 bases between. CDR3 region: CASSPLLAGNTEAFF. The CDR3 DNA follows: TGTGCCAGCTCACCTCTTTTGGCAGGGAACACTGAAGCTTTCTTT.

The V call is TRBV19, the J call TRBJ1-1, with no clear D. Per the germline V gene, CDR1 is LNHDA and CDR2 is SQIVND (reference sequence). This CDR3 is built from 14 residues. Trimming took 0 bases from V and 5 from J, leaving 10 bases between them. CDR3 amino acids: CASSIERGVTEAFF. The CDR3 region has the DNA TGTGCCAGTAGTATAGAGCGGGGAGTGACTGAAGCTTTCTTT.

A word on this clone: The identical CDR3 is also encoded by other nucleotide sequences in the sample. The genes are TRBV2 and TRBJ2-3; 7 bases map to TRBD2. This CDR3 has 12 amino acids. The trim removed 5 bases at V and 5 bases at J, leaving 1 base unmatched. Germline-derived CDR1 and CDR2 are SNHLY and FYNNEI. The CDR3 region is CASSRTRDTQYF. CDR3 coding DNA: TGTGCCAGCAGTCGGACTAGAGATACGCAGTATTTT.

V gene TRBV7-2 combines with J gene TRBJ2-5; D is unresolved. This CDR3 has 15 amino acids. Trimming removed 2 bases from V and 5 bases from J, with 15 bases in between. CDR1 and CDR2 (germline): SGHTA, FQGNSA. The CDR3 DNA follows: TGTGCCAGCAGCTTAAATTTTCCTAGTGGTGAGACCCAGTACTTC. Its protein product is CASSLNFPSGETQYF.

The J gene is TRBJ2-3, the V gene TRBV5-6, with TRBD2 matching 13 bases. Germline CDR1 is SGHDT and CDR2 is YYEEEE. V gave up 3 bases and J gave up 5 bases; unmatched junction bases: 6. This CDR3 has 16 residues. Here the CDR3 DNA reads TGTGCCAGCAGCTCCGGACTAGCGGGAGTTGGAGATACGCAGTATTTT. As protein: CASSSGLAGVGDTQYF.

This CDR3 reads CASSFNPLAPTDTQYF. For the CDR3, the DNA is TGCGCCAGCAGCTTCAATCCCCTAGCGCCGACAGATACGCAGTATTTT. The V gene is TRBV5-1, the J gene TRBJ2-3; possibly TRBD2 for D (6 bases). V was clipped by 2 bases and J by 3 bases, with 16 bases between them. Germline lookup yields CDR1 SGHRS and CDR2 YFSETQ. The CDR3 covers 16 residues.

The chain uses TRBV6-5 and TRBJ1-4, with D possibly TRBD1 on 6 matching bases. The CDR3 sequence is 15 residues long. The germline CDR1 and CDR2 sequences are MNHEY and SVGAGI. Trimming pared 6 bases from V and 0 bases from J, leaving 11 bases between. The CDR3 DNA reads TGTGCCAGCAGGGCCGAGGGGGCAACTAATGAAAAACTGTTTTTT. It encodes CASRAEGATNEKLFF.

The gene calls are TRBV6-5 and TRBJ1-2; possible D gene TRBD1, 6 bases. CDR3 size: 14 residues. The ends were cut back, 7 bases at V and 3 bases at J, with 15 bases in the middle. The germline V gene encodes CDR1 MNHEY and CDR2 SVGAGI. The CDR3 nucleotides are TGTGCCAGCAAAGTGGGTAGGGGGTACTATGGCTACACCTTC. Its protein is CASKVGRGYYGYTF.

This chain joins TRBV30 and TRBJ1-3; perhaps TRBD1 as D (5 bases). The V gene lost 5 bases and the J gene lost 0 bases, with 11 bases spanning the gap. Germline values: CDR1 GTSNPN, CDR2 SVGIG (reference sequence). The CDR3 totals 14 residues. Here the CDR3 DNA reads TGTGCCTGGTCCAGAAGGGGCTCTGGAAACACCATATATTTT. Its translation: CAWSRRGSGNTIYF.

The chain couples TRBV7-9 to TRBJ2-2; D gene uncertain. The CDR3 runs to 15 residues. Germline assignment: CDR1 SEHNR and CDR2 FQNEAQ (reference sequence). V lost 5 bases and J 1 base, leaving 11 bases between the germline ends. The CDR3 coding sequence is TGTGCCAGCAGCCCCGGATATGGGAACACCGGGGAGCTGTTTTTT. The encoded protein is CASSPGYGNTGELFF.

This chain links TRBV11-2 with TRBJ2-7; the match to TRBD2 covers 10 bases. Trimming took 5 bases from V and 7 from J; bases not matched to a gene: 20. Germline CDR1 is SGHAT and CDR2 is FQNNGV. The CDR3 spans 18 residues. The CDR3 sequence: CASSPPVWTSGTYGEQYF. The CDR3 region has the DNA TGTGCCAGCAGCCCTCCCGTTTGGACTAGCGGAACCTACGGGGAGCAGTACTTC.

Concerning this clone: In the same sample, other DNA sequences code for this CDR3. The rearrangement joins TRBV2 to TRBJ1-5; TRBD1 is a possible D gene (6 bases). The CDR3 has 14 amino acids. Germline V CDR1 and CDR2: SNHLY, FYNNEI. V was cut by 1 base and J by 4 bases, with 8 bases left in between. CDR3 sequence reads: CASSEEGGNQPQHF. CDR3 nucleotide sequence: TGTGCCAGCAGTGAAGAGGGGGGGAATCAGCCCCAGCATTTT.

The chain has TRBV29-1 and TRBJ2-7; tentative D call: TRBD2 (6 bases). With 6 bases removed from V and 1 base from J, the gap between germline ends came to 13 bases. This CDR3 is built from 13 residues. Germline values: CDR1 SQVTM, CDR2 ANQGSEA. CDR3 coding DNA: TGCAGCGTGTCTAGCGCGCCATCCTACGAGCAGTACTTC. It translates to CSVSSAPSYEQYF.

CDR3: CASSSNLASGRDTQYF. The CDR3 DNA follows: TGTGCCAGCTCATCTAACCTGGCTAGCGGGAGGGATACGCAGTATTTT. This chain links TRBV18 with TRBJ2-3, with TRBD2 matching 11 bases. The CDR3 covers 16 residues. The V gene's germline CDR1 is KGHSH and CDR2 LQKENI. V lost 5 bases, J lost 6 bases, and 10 bases stayed unmatched.

CDR3 protein: CASSLGVSQPQHF. In DNA, the CDR3 is TGTGCCAGCAGCTTGGGGGTGAGTCAGCCCCAGCATTTT. The chain carries TRBV11-2 and TRBJ1-5; tentative D call: TRBD1 (5 bases). Germline CDR1 and CDR2: SGHAT and FQNNGV. Trimming stripped 3 bases from V and 6 bases from J, with 9 bases between. This CDR3 has 13 residues.

The V gene is TRBV5-1, the J gene TRBJ1-2, with TRBD1 matching over 11 bases. The CDR3 covers 14 residues. The V and J ends lost 6 bases and 11 bases, in that order; junction bases with no gene match: 12. In germline, CDR1 is SGHRS, CDR2 YFSETQ. The CDR3 coding sequence is TGCGCCAGCAACTCCAACGGAGGACAGGGGGCATACACCTTC. Its translation: CASNSNGGQGAYTF.

This clone was counted once. The chain recombines TRBV5-1 with TRBJ1-2; possibly TRBD1 for D (6 bases). V dropped 2 bases and J dropped 2 bases, with 16 bases sitting between them. Germline V gene lookup returns CDR1 SGHRS and CDR2 YFSETQ. This CDR3 contains 16 residues. CDR3 region: CASSLYTGNENYGYTF. The CDR3 region has the DNA TGCGCCAGCAGCTTATATACAGGGAATGAAAACTATGGCTACACCTTC.

V usage is TRBV6-5 and J usage is TRBJ1-5; a possible D gene is TRBD1 (6 bases). The germline CDR1 and CDR2 sequences are MNHEY and SVGAGI. This CDR3 region has 14 residues. V lost 6 bases and J 2 bases, leaving 11 bases between the germline ends. CDR3 residues: CASRATGGNQPQHF. CDR3 coding DNA: TGTGCCAGCAGAGCGACAGGCGGCAATCAGCCCCAGCATTTT.

This clone was seen just once. The rearrangement links TRBV7-2 to TRBJ2-3; weak D call: TRBD2 (6 bases). Germline V gives CDR1 SGHTA, CDR2 FQGNSA. Trimming left V 3 bases short and J 5 bases short, with 18 bases between. CDR3 length: 16 amino acids. In DNA form, the CDR3 reads TGTGCCAGCAGCTTCGTGGGGGGTACCACACAAGATACGCAGTATTTT. This gives the protein CASSFVGGTTQDTQYF.

This chain joins TRBV29-1 and TRBJ1-2; 7 bases align to TRBD1. The CDR3 totals 15 residues. With 1 base clipped from V and 4 bases from J, the junction kept 9 bases outside the gene matches. In germline, CDR1 is SQVTM, CDR2 ANQGSEA. The CDR3 here is CSVEARGAGGYGYTF. In DNA form, the CDR3 reads TGCAGCGTTGAAGCGAGGGGGGCAGGGGGCTATGGCTACACCTTC. Full variable domain (missing parts from reference TRBV29-1 and TRBJ1-2): SAVISQKPSRDICQRGTSLTIQCQVDSQVTMMFWYRQQPGQSLTLIATANQGSEATYESGFVIDKFPISRPNLTFSTLTVSNMSPEDSSIYLCSVEARGAGGYGYTFGSGTRLTVV.

The chain couples TRBV11-2 to TRBJ1-6, with D hard to call. V was cut by 0 bases and J by 0 bases, with 15 bases left in between. This CDR3 contains 19 residues. Germline V gene data show CDR1 as SGHAT and CDR2 as FQNNGV. Written as DNA, the CDR3 is TGTGCCAGCAGCTTAGATAATGTTGCGGCCAGCTCCTATAATTCACCCCTCCACTTT. This codes for CASSLDNVAASSYNSPLHF.

The V call is TRBV10-1, the J call TRBJ2-2; 11 positions agree with TRBD2. Germline V CDR1 and CDR2: WNHNN, SYGVQD (reference sequence). With 11 bases clipped from V and 6 bases from J, the junction kept 14 bases outside the gene matches. CDR3 length equals 16 residues. CDR3 in amino acids: CAGTNVSGGAAGELFF. The CDR3 DNA reads as TGCGCCGGAACCAATGTTAGCGGGGGGGCCGCCGGGGAGCTGTTTTTT.

This clone occurred once. The genes are TRBV19 and TRBJ1-3, with D hard to call. Germline CDR1 LNHDA, CDR2 SQIVND (reference sequence). This CDR3 contains 12 residues. V lost 6 bases and J lost 4, with 7 bases in between. The CDR3 reads CASSLPGNTIYF. The CDR3 DNA reads TGTGCCAGTAGCCTACCCGGAAACACCATATATTTT. The whole variable domain, filled in from reference TRBV19 and TRBJ1-3, reads DGGITQSPKYLFRKEGQNVTLSCEQNLNHDAMYWYRQDPGQGLRLIYYSQIVNDFQKGDIAEGYSVSREKKESFPLTVTSAQKNPTAFYLCASSLPGNTIYFGEGSWLTVV.

The chain uses TRBV14 and TRBJ1-3; D uncertain. V lost 1 base and J lost 8, with 6 bases in between. In germline, CDR1 is SGHDN, CDR2 FVKESK. The CDR3 sequence is 12 residues long. CDR3 coding DNA: TGTGCCAGCAGCCAAGTTTGGGACACCATATATTTT. Translated: CASSQVWDTIYF. Full variable domain (missing parts from reference TRBV14 and TRBJ1-3): EAGVTQFPSHSVIEKGQTVTLRCDPISGHDNLYWYRRVMGKEIKFLLHFVKESKQDESGMPNNRFLAERTGGTYSTLKVQPAELEDSGVYFCASSQVWDTIYFGEGSWLTVV.